This T cell receptor (beta chain) was obtained from a study of cytomegalovirus exposure and HLA in healthy donors. With respect to this clone: Its matching antigen is unknown.

In the PCR, 60 Vbeta and 13 Jbeta primers were used. Sequencing used immunoSEQ multiplex PCR; TCRdb keeps in-frame clones, though not all of them. The sample contains some 150,000 clones, approximately 81% of which appear only once. General study points: The productive fraction for most TCR beta V segments was about 90% or about 30% in an earlier analysis.

Trimming cost V 6 bases and J 5 bases; bases outside gene matches: 9. Germline lookup yields CDR1 MGHDK and CDR2 SYGVNS. This CDR3 region has 14 residues. Sequenced input: PBMCs. The chain is built from TRBV25-1 and TRBJ2-7; TRBD1 agrees at 8 bases. This sequence originates from a woman younger than 35 in good health and CMV-seronegative. The CDR3 coding sequence is TGTGCCAGCAGGAAGACAGGGGTGAGAGACGAGCAGTACTTC. This gives the protein CASRKTGVRDEQYF.